Listed below are T cell receptor beta chains from one sample, sequenced in a study of T and B cells in COVID-19 patients. TCRdb re-called the multiplex PCR reads through MiXCR, storing one row per CDR3 protein. This sample has over 5,000 distinct CDR3 sequences; 25% to 30% occur once, and the top ten carry about 36%. The sequenced material came from blood. These receptors originate from a human donor with active COVID-19. The donor label of this sample is uncertain. Both conserved end residues are part of each CDR3. The D gene is left open where the match is weak. Only part of the rows carry a size: once, few, many, or a class if the clone is expanded.

D: -; size: -; J: TRBJ2-1; V: TRBV7-2; DNA: TGTGCCAGCAGCTGGGGAGCTAGCTCCTACAATGAGCAGTTCTTC; CDR3: CASSWGASSYNEQFF
D: TRBD2; size: medium-sized; J: TRBJ2-5; V: TRBV19; DNA: TGTGCCAGTAGTTCCTTAGCGGGAGGGCAAGAGACCCAGTACTTC; CDR3: CASSSLAGGQETQYF
D: -; size: few; J: TRBJ2-2; V: TRBV6-4; DNA: TGTGCCAGCAGACCGTCGAAGGGGCGGGGCACCGGGGAGCTGTTTTTT; CDR3: CASRPSKGRGTGELFF
D: -; size: once; J: TRBJ1-5; V: TRBV6-1; DNA: TGTGCCAGCAGTGAAGGTGAGGAGAACTTTAATCAGCCCCAGCATTTT; CDR3: CASSEGEENFNQPQHF
D: TRBD2; size: few; J: TRBJ2-1; V: TRBV7-9; DNA: TGTGCCAGCAGCTTACTTAGCGGGGGGGCCCATGAGCAGTTCTTC; CDR3: CASSLLSGGAHEQFF
D: -; size: few; J: TRBJ2-5; V: TRBV6-5; DNA: TGTGCCAGCACGGGGCAGACAGAGACCCAGTACTTC; CDR3: CASTGQTETQYF
D: -; size: -; J: TRBJ1-2; V: TRBV6-5; DNA: TGTGCCAGCAGTTCCCAGGGCGGAGGCTATGGCTACACCTTC; CDR3: CASSSQGGGYGYTF
D: TRBD1; size: medium-sized; J: TRBJ2-5; V: TRBV5-5; DNA: TGTGCCAGCACCATCAGCGGACAGGGCCGACAAGAGACCCAGTACTTC; CDR3: CASTISGQGRQETQYF
D: -; size: -; J: TRBJ1-6; V: TRBV6-1; DNA: TGTGCCAGCCTATCATCCGGGCAGGAGTCACCCCTCCACTTT; CDR3: CASLSSGQESPLHF
D: TRBD1; size: -; J: TRBJ2-7; V: TRBV4-1; DNA: TGCGCCAGCAGCTCCGGGACAGGGGCCCCCTACGAGCAGTACTTC; CDR3: CASSSGTGAPYEQYF
D: TRBD1; size: few; J: TRBJ1-3; V: TRBV11-3; DNA: TGTGCCAGCAGCTCACAGGGGGCGAGGGCTGGAAACACCATATATTTT; CDR3: CASSSQGARAGNTIYF
D: TRBD1; size: medium-sized; J: TRBJ2-6; V: TRBV5-4; DNA: TGTGCCAGCAGCGCGGACAGGTCGGCGGCCTCTGGGGCCAACGTCCTGACTTTC; CDR3: CASSADRSAASGANVLTF
D: -; size: few; J: TRBJ2-1; V: TRBV11-2; DNA: TGTGCCAGCAGCTTAGTGGCAGGGAAGGAGAATGAGCAGTTCTTC; CDR3: CASSLVAGKENEQFF
D: -; size: medium-sized; J: TRBJ1-1; V: TRBV19; DNA: TGTGCCAGTAGTGGCAGGAAACAGGGCCGAACTGAAGCTTTCTTT; CDR3: CASSGRKQGRTEAFF
D: -; size: medium-sized; J: TRBJ2-7; V: TRBV19; DNA: TGTGCCAGTAGTATAGGAGGAACCGCTAGCTCCTACGAGCAGTACTTC; CDR3: CASSIGGTASSYEQYF
D: -; size: medium-sized; J: TRBJ2-1; V: TRBV5-6; DNA: TGTGCCAGCAGCCAGATTACTTCCGGGGCCGCGGATAATGAGCAGTTCTTC; CDR3: CASSQITSGAADNEQFF
D: -; size: medium-sized; J: TRBJ2-5; V: TRBV19; DNA: TGTGCCAGTAGTATCGGCGCCAGGGCCCAAGAGACCCAGTACTTC; CDR3: CASSIGARAQETQYF
D: -; size: -; J: TRBJ2-7; V: TRBV18; DNA: TGTGCCAGCTCACCAGCCGGGATATATTCCTACGAGCAGTACTTC; CDR3: CASSPAGIYSYEQYF
D: -; size: few; J: TRBJ1-5; V: TRBV15; DNA: TGTGCCACCAGCAGGGCGAGGGGAGGCGATCAGCCCCAGCATTTT; CDR3: CATSRARGGDQPQHF